This passage covers 23 T cell receptor beta chains from one sample sequenced in a study of T cell responses to AZD1222 COVID-19 vaccine. TCRdb's copy holds only in-frame clones and misses some; the assay was immunoSEQ multiplex PCR. The repertoire includes 100,000 or so clones, 88% of them detected once, and about 2% sits in the top ten. The material was peripheral blood, obtained on day 0 of AZD1222 vaccination. These TCRs come from an adult in good health.

This clone was detected once. The V and J genes are TRBV27 and TRBJ2-1, with 7 positions matching TRBD1. Trimming at V came to 4 bases and at J to 8 bases, leaving 20 bases not matched to a gene. In germline, CDR1 is MNHEY, CDR2 SMNVEV (reference sequence). CDR3 length equals 18 residues. CDR3 sequence reads: CASSSLLGSPRGLDEQFF. CDR3 nucleotides: TGTGCCAGCAGTTCCCTTTTAGGGTCCCCTAGGGGGCTGGATGAGCAGTTCTTC.

The rearrangement links TRBV7-9 to TRBJ2-1; D is possibly TRBD2 (5 bases). This CDR3 has 17 residues. The V gene's germline CDR1 is SEHNR and CDR2 FQNEAQ (reference sequence). Trimming removed 7 bases from V and 6 bases from J, with 25 bases in between. The CDR3 coding sequence is TGTGCCAGCACCACGGGAACCTTGGGCGGACCTATCAATGAGCAGTTCTTC. It yields the protein CASTTGTLGGPINEQFF.

The gene calls are TRBV15 and TRBJ2-7, with D unclear. The V end lost 0 bases, the J end lost 7 bases, and 13 bases lay between the germline ends. The CDR3 contains 14 residues. CDR1 and CDR2 from the germline V gene are LNHNV and YYDKDF (reference sequence). The CDR3 DNA follows: TGTGCCACCAGCAGAGATCGGGCAGCTAATGAGCAGTACTTC. It encodes CATSRDRAANEQYF.

This rearrangement joins TRBV27 to TRBJ1-2; 8 bases are a match to TRBD1. The CDR3 length is 14 residues. V trimming: 5 bases; J trimming: 4 bases; junction bases outside the gene matches: 6. The germline V gene encodes CDR1 MNHEY and CDR2 SMNVEV (reference sequence). CDR3 bases: TGTGCCAGCAGTATCACTACAGGGGGCTATGGCTACACCTTC. Translation gives CASSITTGGYGYTF.

This clone was detected a few times. This sequence joins TRBV28 and TRBJ1-5, with 7 nucleotides matching TRBD1. The CDR3 is 15 residues long. With V trimmed by 6 bases and J by 1 base, 6 bases remained unmatched. Germline CDR1 MDHEN, CDR2 SYDVKM. The CDR3 coding sequence is TGTGCCAGCAGCGAGGGGGCTGAGAGCAATCAGCCCCAGCATTTT. It codes for CASSEGAESNQPQHF.

CDR3 nucleotides: TGTGCCAGCAGTATCACAGGGGGCTATCAGCCCCAGCATTTT. Residues: CASSITGGYQPQHF. The V and J genes are TRBV28 and TRBJ1-5; 9 bases fit TRBD1. This CDR3 is 14 amino acids long. V dropped 5 bases and J dropped 5; count of bases not matched to a gene: 4. Per germline, CDR1 MDHEN and CDR2 SYDVKM.

The V gene is TRBV7-9, the J gene TRBJ2-1; the D is unclear. Looked up from germline, CDR1 is SEHNR and CDR2 is FQNEAQ (reference sequence). This CDR3 has 11 residues. Between the trimmed V and J ends, which lost 5 bases and 10 bases, there was a span of 9 bases. The CDR3 region has the DNA TGTGCCAGCAGCGATCTTCGAGAGCAGTTCTTC. Residues: CASSDLREQFF.

This rearrangement joins TRBV30 to TRBJ1-4, with a weak D call TRBD1 (5 bases). Germline assignment: CDR1 GTSNPN and CDR2 SVGIG (reference sequence). The length of the CDR3 is 13 residues. Trimming shortened V by 2 bases and J by 7 bases, and 11 bases separated the two germline ends. In DNA form, the CDR3 reads TGTGCCTGGAGTCGGCAGGGTCGTGAAAAACTGTTTTTT. Encoded protein: CAWSRQGREKLFF.

This chain uses TRBV13 with TRBJ2-7; 14 bases are shared with TRBD2. V was pared by 5 bases and J by 0 bases, with 9 bases of the junction left unmatched. The CDR3 length is 18 residues. Germline V lookup: CDR1 PRHDT, CDR2 FYEKMQ (reference sequence). CDR3 loop: CASSPRTGTSGSSYEQYF. The CDR3 DNA reads as TGTGCCAGCAGCCCACGGACCGGGACTAGCGGGAGCTCCTACGAGCAGTACTTC.

This rearrangement joins TRBV10-1 to TRBJ2-2; 7 bases match TRBD1. In germline, CDR1 is WNHNN, CDR2 SYGVQD (reference sequence). With 10 bases clipped from V and 2 bases from J, the junction kept 4 bases outside the gene matches. This CDR3 comprises 13 residues. The CDR3 here is CAKGTANTGELFF. The CDR3 DNA reads as TGCGCCAAAGGGACAGCAAACACCGGGGAGCTGTTTTTT.

This chain joins TRBV4-1 and TRBJ2-7; 7 positions agree with TRBD2. V was clipped by 4 bases and J by 3 bases; unmatched bases: 12. This CDR3 has 16 residues. CDR1 is MGHRA and CDR2 is YSYEKL in the germline V gene. For the CDR3, the DNA is TGCGCCAGCAGCCCGTTCCGAGCGGGACGGAACTACGAGCAGTACTTC. It translates to CASSPFRAGRNYEQYF.

This clone appeared once. The chain combines TRBV6-1 with TRBJ2-1, with TRBD2 matching 11 bases. From germline, CDR1 is MNHNS and CDR2 SASEGT. This CDR3 spans 16 amino acids. The ends lost 4 bases at V and 11 bases at J; junction bases unmatched: 13. CDR3 sequence: CASSAKTGTSGTKQFF. CDR3 sequence (DNA): TGTGCCAGCAGTGCGAAAACCGGGACTAGCGGTACTAAGCAGTTCTTC.

V gene TRBV11-2 combines with J gene TRBJ2-1; possible D gene TRBD2, 6 bases. V was trimmed by 7 bases and J by 0 bases, leaving 16 bases between them. Looked up from germline, CDR1 is SGHAT and CDR2 is FQNNGV. The CDR3 is 16 amino acids. CDR3 amino acids: CASTQPGTGSYNEQFF. CDR3 coding DNA: TGTGCCAGCACCCAACCGGGGACTGGCTCCTACAATGAGCAGTTCTTC. Drawing the rest from reference TRBV11-2 and TRBJ2-1, the complete variable domain is EAGVAQSPRYKIIEKRQSVAFWCNPISGHATLYWYQQILGQGPKLLIQFQNNGVVDDSQLPKDRFSAERLKGVDSTLKIQPAKLEDSAVYLCASTQPGTGSYNEQFFGPGTRLTVL.

This rearrangement joins TRBV6-5 to TRBJ1-5; a weak D match, TRBD1 (6 bases). Trimming took off 5 bases at V and 0 bases at J, with 11 bases between the two ends. This CDR3 has 15 residues. Germline loops: CDR1 MNHEY, CDR2 SVGAGI. CDR3 sequence: CASSPTGFSNQPQHF. Written as DNA, the CDR3 is TGTGCCAGCAGTCCTACAGGGTTTAGCAATCAGCCCCAGCATTTT.

The V gene is TRBV28, the J gene TRBJ2-2; D is unresolved. The CDR3 totals 16 residues. Trimming took off 4 bases at V and 0 bases at J, with 12 bases between the two ends. Germline-derived CDR1 and CDR2 are MDHEN and SYDVKM. The CDR3 spells CASSYVGRTNTGELFF. The CDR3 DNA reads as TGTGCCAGCAGTTATGTAGGCAGGACGAACACCGGGGAGCTGTTTTTT.

V usage is TRBV9 and J usage is TRBJ2-3; 7 bases fit TRBD2. Germline V lookup: CDR1 SGDLS, CDR2 YYNGEE. Trimming removed 3 bases from V and 6 bases from J; junction bases left unmatched: 10. The CDR3 extends over 15 amino acids. CDR3 region: CASSAPGLPVDTQYF. Here the CDR3 DNA reads TGTGCCAGCAGCGCTCCGGGACTACCGGTTGATACGCAGTATTTT.

The rearrangement uses TRBV4-1 and TRBJ2-7, with a weak D call TRBD2 (5 bases). Trimming cost V 0 bases and J 3 bases, with 21 bases left between them. Germline CDR1 reads MGHRA; CDR2 reads YSYEKL. The CDR3 extends over 18 amino acids. DNA of the CDR3: TGCGCCAGCAGCCAAGAACAATTAAGGTGGGAGAGACTCTACGAGCAGTACTTC. Its protein is CASSQEQLRWERLYEQYF.

This chain joins TRBV2 and TRBJ2-5; 14 bases align to TRBD2. Trimming removed 4 bases from V and 5 bases from J; junction bases left unmatched: 3. Germline CDR1 reads SNHLY; CDR2 reads FYNNEI. This CDR3 contains 15 residues. This chain's CDR3 is CASSARTSGRETQYF. The CDR3 coding sequence is TGTGCCAGCAGTGCCAGGACTAGCGGGAGGGAGACCCAGTACTTC.

The chain combines TRBV4-1 with TRBJ2-7, with TRBD2 matching over 8 bases. The CDR3 covers 17 residues. Germline-derived CDR1 and CDR2 are MGHRA and YSYEKL. Germline trimming cut 1 base from V and 5 bases from J; bases unmatched to any gene: 13. The CDR3 sequence is CASSQATPPGGPHEQYF. The DNA of the CDR3 is TGCGCCAGCAGCCAAGCAACCCCCCCGGGAGGGCCCCACGAGCAGTACTTC.

This chain uses TRBV28 with TRBJ1-5; the D gene is possibly TRBD1 (5 bases). This CDR3 is 15 amino acids long. Trimming stripped 7 bases from V and 7 bases from J, with 20 bases between. Germline CDR1 reads MDHEN; CDR2 reads SYDVKM. Here the CDR3 DNA reads TGTGCCAGCACTGCCGGGGGGGGACGGGGACAGCCCCAGCATTTT. This sequence encodes CASTAGGGRGQPQHF. Full variable domain (remainder filled in from reference TRBV28 and TRBJ1-5): DVKVTQSSRYLVKRTGEKVFLECVQDMDHENMFWYRQDPGLGLRLIYFSYDVKMKEKGDIPEGYSVSREKKERFSLILESASTNQTSMYLCASTAGGGRGQPQHFGDGTRLSIL.

This clone was picked up a small number of times. The rearrangement links TRBV6-1 to TRBJ2-7, with 7 bases identical to TRBD2. With 1 base clipped from V and 7 bases from J, the junction kept 10 bases outside the gene matches. The CDR3 runs 15 residues. CDR1 is MNHNS and CDR2 is SASEGT in the germline V gene. The CDR3 reads CASSEEGGSHGEQYF. The CDR3, as DNA: TGTGCCAGCAGTGAAGAGGGCGGGAGCCATGGGGAGCAGTACTTC.

This clone was seen a handful of times. The chain combines TRBV19 with TRBJ1-3; D uncertain. The CDR3 is 14 amino acids. Between the trimmed V and J ends, which lost 3 bases and 0 bases, there was a span of 6 bases. CDR1 is LNHDA and CDR2 is SQIVND in the germline V gene (reference sequence). In nucleotides, the CDR3 is TGTGCCAGTAGTATCAGGTCCTCTGGAAACACCATATATTTT. Amino acids: CASSIRSSGNTIYF.

The rearrangement joins TRBV14 to TRBJ2-7; either TRBD1 or TRBD2 may supply D (5 bases each). V lost 1 base to trimming and J lost 0 bases, with 16 bases between them. Germline lookup yields CDR1 SGHDN and CDR2 FVKESK. CDR3 length equals 17 residues. The CDR3 sequence: CASSQGMWAGSSYEQYF. The CDR3 bases are TGTGCCAGCAGCCAAGGAATGTGGGCAGGGAGCTCCTACGAGCAGTACTTC. Full variable domain (remainder filled in from reference TRBV14 and TRBJ2-7): EAGVTQFPSHSVIEKGQTVTLRCDPISGHDNLYWYRRVMGKEIKFLLHFVKESKQDESGMPNNRFLAERTGGTYSTLKVQPAELEDSGVYFCASSQGMWAGSSYEQYFGPGTRLTVT.